The 23 T cell receptor beta chains listed next were all sequenced from one sample in a study of cytomegalovirus exposure and HLA in healthy donors. PCR employed 60 Vbeta and 13 Jbeta primers. This table comes from immunoSEQ multiplex PCR, and its TCRdb copy is limited to in-frame clones, with some not included. Here the sample spans about 160,000 clones, about three quarters being singletons. Specimen: PBMCs. These receptors were taken from a woman in her twenties or thirties in good health and CMV-seronegative.

This chain links TRBV9 with TRBJ2-2, with 9 nucleotides matching TRBD2. Germline-derived CDR1 and CDR2 are SGDLS and YYNGEE. This CDR3 has 15 amino acids. V dropped 5 bases and J dropped 6; count of bases not matched to a gene: 8. CDR3: CASSLVAGVSGELFF. CDR3 coding DNA: TGTGCCAGCAGTTTAGTAGCGGGAGTGTCCGGGGAGCTGTTTTTT.

V is TRBV7-9 and J is TRBJ1-2; TRBD1 might be the D (5 bases). The CDR3 consists of 13 residues. Trimming removed 3 bases at V and 4 bases at J, with 9 bases between. Germline lookup yields CDR1 SEHNR and CDR2 FQNEAQ (reference sequence). CDR3 in DNA: TGTGCCAGCAGCTTTACAGGTCGCTATGGCTACACCTTC. Translation: CASSFTGRYGYTF.

The rearrangement joins TRBV30 to TRBJ2-7; the match to TRBD2 covers 11 bases. The CDR3 runs to 15 residues. V dropped 1 base and J dropped 3; count of bases not matched to a gene: 5. CDR1 is GTSNPN and CDR2 is SVGIG in the germline V gene (reference sequence). CDR3 coding DNA: TGTGCCTGGAGTGGGACTAGCGGGCGTATCTACGAGCAGTACTTC. This sequence encodes CAWSGTSGRIYEQYF.

The chain combines TRBV2 with TRBJ2-4, with 7 bases fitting TRBD2. Germline CDR1 and CDR2: SNHLY and FYNNEI. The length of the CDR3 is 15 residues. Trimming cost V 2 bases and J 4 bases; bases outside gene matches: 5. CDR3 amino acids: CASSESRGEKNIQYF. DNA for the CDR3: TGTGCCAGCAGTGAAAGTCGGGGGGAGAAAAACATTCAGTACTTC.

This clone was counted only a few times. The chain employs TRBV6-5 and TRBJ2-6; the D gene is possibly TRBD1 (6 bases). The CDR3 totals 16 residues. CDR1 MNHEY and CDR2 SVGAGI come from the germline V gene. The V gene lost 4 bases and the J gene lost 0 bases, with 10 bases spanning the gap. This CDR3 reads CASSSQGFSGANVLTF. Here the CDR3 DNA reads TGTGCCAGCAGTTCCCAGGGGTTCTCTGGGGCCAACGTCCTGACTTTC.

The V call is TRBV7-6, the J call TRBJ1-1, with D uncertain. Germline CDR1 SGHVS, CDR2 FNYEAQ. Trimming shortened V by 2 bases and J by 3 bases, and 4 bases separated the two germline ends. The CDR3 contains 12 residues. The CDR3: CASSLSDTEAFF. The DNA of the CDR3 is TGTGCCAGCAGCTTATCCGACACTGAAGCTTTCTTT.

V is TRBV7-2 and J is TRBJ1-3; no clear D. The CDR3 has 16 amino acids. The germline V gene has CDR1 SGHTA and CDR2 FQGNSA. The V and J ends lost 0 bases and 4 bases respectively, with 13 bases between them. The CDR3 loop is CASSLASPTYGNTIYF. DNA of the CDR3: TGTGCCAGCAGCTTAGCGTCTCCTACTTACGGAAACACCATATATTTT. The whole variable domain, filled in from reference TRBV7-2 and TRBJ1-3, reads GAGVSQSPSNKVTEKGKDVELRCDPISGHTALYWYRQSLGQGLEFLIYFQGNSAPDKSGLPSDRFSAERTGGSVSTLTIQRTQQEDSAVYLCASSLASPTYGNTIYFGEGSWLTVV.

The chain couples TRBV27 to TRBJ2-3, with TRBD2 identical over 9 bases. The CDR3 has 14 amino acids. Germline V CDR1 and CDR2: MNHEY, SMNVEV (reference sequence). V was clipped by 8 bases and J by 0 bases; unmatched bases: 3. The CDR3 here is CASSSGTSTDTQYF. CDR3 in DNA: TGTGCCAGCTCTAGCGGGACTAGCACAGATACGCAGTATTTT.

The chain links TRBV5-1 to TRBJ2-7, with D possibly being TRBD2 (7 bases). The germline gives CDR1 SGHRS, CDR2 YFSETQ. V was pared by 1 base and J by 6 bases, with 11 bases between. The CDR3 runs 13 residues. CDR3 DNA sequence: TGCGCCAGCAGCTTGAAGGGGGGGAGCGAGCAGTACTTC. The encoded protein is CASSLKGGSEQYF.

V is TRBV6-9 and J is TRBJ2-7; 11 bases are shared with TRBD2. The CDR3 has 15 residues. The J segment lost 0 bases and the V segment lost 8 bases, leaving 6 bases of the junction unmatched. Looked up from germline, CDR1 is MNHGY and CDR2 is SVAAGI. This chain's CDR3 is CASEWTSGSSYEQYF. In DNA, the CDR3 is TGTGCCAGCGAGTGGACTAGCGGGTCCTCCTACGAGCAGTACTTC.

The chain carries TRBV5-4 and TRBJ1-2, with a tentative D call TRBD1 (5 bases). The CDR3 is 13 amino acids. Germline values: CDR1 SGHNT, CDR2 YYREEE (reference sequence). V was pared by 2 bases and J by 7 bases, with 12 bases between. The CDR3 sequence is CASSFAGPSGYTF. The DNA for the CDR3 is TGTGCCAGCAGCTTCGCAGGGCCCTCTGGCTACACCTTC.

This clone was counted only a few times. CDR3 DNA: TGTGCCTGGAGTGAGGGGACAGGGACCGTCGAGCAGTACTTC. Its protein product is CAWSEGTGTVEQYF. The rearrangement links TRBV30 to TRBJ2-7, with TRBD1 identical over 9 bases. CDR3 length equals 14 residues. V dropped 1 base and J dropped 6; count of bases not matched to a gene: 7. Germline V CDR1 and CDR2: GTSNPN, SVGIG (reference sequence).

This clone has just one count. The chain has TRBV28 and TRBJ1-1; D call uncertain. In germline, CDR1 is MDHEN, CDR2 SYDVKM. The germline V and J ends were trimmed by 8 bases and 10 bases, with 8 bases remaining between them. CDR3 length: 9 amino acids. This CDR3 is CASPRGAFF. CDR3 nucleotide sequence: TGTGCCAGCCCACGAGGAGCTTTCTTT.

The V and J genes are TRBV28 and TRBJ2-2; D perhaps matches TRBD1 (5 bases). CDR1 MDHEN and CDR2 SYDVKM come from the germline V gene. With 4 bases removed from V and 4 bases from J, the gap between germline ends came to 13 bases. This CDR3 is 15 amino acids long. The CDR3 loop is CASSYRKHGTGELFF. In DNA form, the CDR3 reads TGTGCCAGCAGTTACAGGAAACATGGCACCGGGGAGCTGTTTTTT.

The V call is TRBV28, the J call TRBJ1-2; possibly TRBD1 for D (5 bases). CDR3 length equals 14 residues. Looked up from germline, CDR1 is MDHEN and CDR2 is SYDVKM. V gave up 8 bases and J gave up 5 bases, with 18 bases separating them. CDR3: CASLLGPGIYGYTF. CDR3 sequence (DNA): TGTGCCAGCCTCCTGGGGCCAGGGATTTATGGCTACACCTTC.

The V call is TRBV6-4, the J call TRBJ1-2; 8 nucleotides align to TRBD1. This CDR3 is 13 amino acids long. Germline lookup yields CDR1 MRHNA and CDR2 SNTAGT. The J segment lost 13 bases and the V segment lost 2 bases, leaving 9 bases of the junction unmatched. CDR3 in amino acids: CASSDGTGVRITF. The CDR3 DNA is TGTGCCAGCAGTGACGGGACAGGCGTACGTATCACCTTC.

The genes are TRBV27 and TRBJ2-2, with 7 bases that match TRBD2. Germline V gene sequence: CDR1 MNHEY, CDR2 SMNVEV (reference sequence). There are 16 residues in the CDR3. With V trimmed by 3 bases and J by 2 bases, 6 bases remained unmatched. The CDR3 is CASSFWGEGNTGELFF. CDR3 coding DNA: TGTGCCAGCAGTTTCTGGGGGGAGGGAAACACCGGGGAGCTGTTTTTT.

In its sample, this clone was seen once. The chain combines TRBV6-1 with TRBJ1-5; D ambiguous. The CDR3 loop spans 20 amino acids. The V end was cut by 1 base, the J end by 1 base, with 23 bases between. The germline CDR1 and CDR2 sequences are MNHNS and SASEGT. In DNA, the CDR3 is TGTGCCAGCAGTGAAGGGGCAGTGCGACCTATATATAAGAGCAATCAGCCCCAGCATTTT. Amino acids: CASSEGAVRPIYKSNQPQHF.

This clone came up a few times. This rearrangement joins TRBV7-6 to TRBJ1-5; D not certain. V was shortened by 4 bases and J by 4 bases, with 8 bases between the two germline ends. The CDR3 covers 13 residues. Germline V CDR1 and CDR2: SGHVS, FNYEAQ. For the CDR3, the DNA is TGTGCCAGCAGCTCCCCAGTAAATCAGCCCCAGCATTTT. Its translation is CASSSPVNQPQHF.

This clone was seen a few times. The CDR3 reads CASSSLADEQAGELFF. CDR3 DNA sequence: TGTGCCAGCAGCTCACTAGCTGACGAACAAGCCGGGGAGCTGTTTTTT. This chain uses TRBV7-3 with TRBJ2-2, with a weak D call TRBD2 (6 bases). Trimming took off 4 bases at V and 6 bases at J, with 18 bases between the two ends. Germline V gene sequence: CDR1 SGHTA, CDR2 FQGTGA. The CDR3 covers 16 residues.

In DNA form, the CDR3 reads TGTGCCAGCAGCGCGCGGACAGGGAGGGCAGATACGCAGTATTTT. This codes for CASSARTGRADTQYF. The J gene is TRBJ2-3, the V gene TRBV7-9; possible D gene TRBD1, 8 bases. Germline assignment: CDR1 SEHNR and CDR2 FQNEAQ (reference sequence). V shed 5 bases and J shed 4 bases, with 16 bases lying between them. The CDR3 has 15 residues. The variable domain in full, with the rest retrieved from reference TRBV7-9 and TRBJ2-3, is DTGVSQNPRHKITKRGQNVTFRCDPISEHNRLYWYRQTLGQGPEFLTYFQNEAQLEKSRLLSDRFSAERPKGSFSTLEIQRTEQGDSAMYLCASSARTGRADTQYFGPGTRLTVL.

V is TRBV4-1 and J is TRBJ1-2; a possible D gene is TRBD1 (5 bases). The germline V gene has CDR1 MGHRA and CDR2 YSYEKL. V was trimmed by 0 bases and J by 8 bases, leaving 19 bases between them. The CDR3 runs 16 residues. This CDR3 reads CASSQDWGWRVDGYTF. The CDR3 nucleotides are TGCGCCAGCAGCCAAGATTGGGGGTGGAGGGTTGACGGCTACACCTTC.

The chain carries TRBV6-5 and TRBJ2-5; D unclear. The J call may be in error: the DNA end matches TRBJ2-7 better. Germline-derived CDR1 and CDR2 are MNHEY and SVGAGI. This CDR3 has 16 amino acids. The chain's CDR3 is CASSYSRQMLPYEQYF. The CDR3 nucleotides read TGTGCCAGCAGTTACTCCCGACAAATGCTACCCTACGAGCAGTACTTC.